This T cell receptor beta chain was identified during a study of T cell repertoires in cytomegalovirus infection. Across the study: Based on public TCR beta signatures, there were indications of CMV infection and of a matching HLA type.

The CDR3 is made up of 21 amino acids. Germline CDR1 is MNHEY and CDR2 is SVGAGI. The ends lost 6 bases at V and 2 bases at J; junction bases unmatched: 16. TCRdb recomputed calls from the reads with MiXCR, one row per CDR3 protein. Of 310,000 or so distinct CDR3 sequences listed, under 30% were seen once; the top ten hold more than 11%. The sequenced sample consisted of PBMCs. The rearrangement joins TRBV6-5 to TRBJ2-6; the match to TRBD2 covers 13 bases. The source of this sequence is a human donor in good health (CMV status not recorded). Some clones in this sample may be carry-over from other donors' samples. In DNA, the CDR3 is TGTGCCAGCAGCCGCAGACTAGCGGGGGGCCTTTCCTCGCCTGGGGCCAACGTCCTGACTTTC. Residues: CASSRRLAGGLSSPGANVLTF.